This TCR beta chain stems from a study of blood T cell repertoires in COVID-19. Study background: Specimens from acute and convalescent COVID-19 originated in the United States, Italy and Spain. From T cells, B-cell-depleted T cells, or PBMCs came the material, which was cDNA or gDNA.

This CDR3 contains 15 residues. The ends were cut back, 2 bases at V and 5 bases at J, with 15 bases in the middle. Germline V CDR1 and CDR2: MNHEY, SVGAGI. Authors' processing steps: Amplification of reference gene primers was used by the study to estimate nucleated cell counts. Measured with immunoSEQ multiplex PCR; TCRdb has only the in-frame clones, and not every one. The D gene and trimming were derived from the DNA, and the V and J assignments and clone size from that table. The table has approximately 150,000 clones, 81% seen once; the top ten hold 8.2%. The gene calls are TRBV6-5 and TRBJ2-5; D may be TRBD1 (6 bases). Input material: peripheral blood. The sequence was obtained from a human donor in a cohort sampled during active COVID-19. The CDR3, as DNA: TGTGCCAGCAGTTACGGGGGCATCCCCCAGGAGACCCAGTACTTC. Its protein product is CASSYGGIPQETQYF.